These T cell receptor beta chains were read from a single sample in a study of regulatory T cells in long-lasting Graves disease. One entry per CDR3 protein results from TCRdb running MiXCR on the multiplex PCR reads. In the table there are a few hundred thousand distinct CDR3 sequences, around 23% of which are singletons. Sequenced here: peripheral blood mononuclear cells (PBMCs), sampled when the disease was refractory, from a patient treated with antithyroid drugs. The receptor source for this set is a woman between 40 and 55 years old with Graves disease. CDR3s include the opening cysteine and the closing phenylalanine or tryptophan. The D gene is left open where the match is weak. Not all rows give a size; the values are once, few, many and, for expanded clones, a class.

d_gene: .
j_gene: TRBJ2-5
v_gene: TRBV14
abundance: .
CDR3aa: CASSQGTGQRQETQYF
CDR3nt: TGTGCCAGCAGCCAAGGCACGGGTCAGCGGCAAGAGACCCAGTACTTC

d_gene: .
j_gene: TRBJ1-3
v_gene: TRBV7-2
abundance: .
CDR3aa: CASTPNLFSGNTIYF
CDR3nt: TGTGCCAGCACCCCTAATCTCTTCTCTGGAAACACCATATATTTT

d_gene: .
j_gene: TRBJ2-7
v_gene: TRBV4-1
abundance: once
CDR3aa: CASSQEPPGPSVPYEQYF
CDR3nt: TGCGCCAGCAGCCAAGAACCCCCTGGCCCTAGCGTCCCCTACGAGCAGTACTTC

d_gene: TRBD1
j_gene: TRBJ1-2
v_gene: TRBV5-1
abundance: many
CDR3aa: CASSGQGYGYTF
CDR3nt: TGCGCCAGCAGCGGACAGGGCTATGGCTACACCTTC

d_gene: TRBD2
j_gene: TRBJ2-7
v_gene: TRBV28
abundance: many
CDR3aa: CASSLGLAGGPSYEQYF
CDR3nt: TGTGCCAGCAGTCTGGGACTAGCGGGAGGGCCATCGTACGAGCAGTACTTC

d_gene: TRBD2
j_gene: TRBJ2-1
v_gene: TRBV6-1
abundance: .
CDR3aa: CANRAGKGHNEQFF
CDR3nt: TGTGCCAATCGAGCGGGGAAGGGACACAATGAGCAGTTCTTC

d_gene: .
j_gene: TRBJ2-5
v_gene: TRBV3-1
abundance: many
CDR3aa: CASSHPGETQYF
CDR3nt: TGTGCCAGCAGCCACCCGGGGGAGACCCAGTACTTC

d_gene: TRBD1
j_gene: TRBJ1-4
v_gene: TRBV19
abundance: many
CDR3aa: CASRPTGTGYYGEKLFF
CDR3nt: TGTGCCAGTAGGCCTACCGGGACAGGGTATTACGGTGAAAAACTGTTTTTT

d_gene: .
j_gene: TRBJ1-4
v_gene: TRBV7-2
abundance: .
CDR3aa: CASSLMGDEKLFF
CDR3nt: TGTGCCAGCAGCTTAATGGGGGATGAAAAACTGTTTTTT

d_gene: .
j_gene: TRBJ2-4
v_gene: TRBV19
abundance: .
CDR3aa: CASSIRPQGYIQYF
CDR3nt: TGTGCCAGTAGTATCCGACCACAGGGATACATTCAGTACTTC

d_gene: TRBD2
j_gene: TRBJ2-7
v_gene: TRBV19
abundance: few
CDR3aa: CAREPGGRIYEQYF
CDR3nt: TGTGCCCGCGAGCCGGGCGGGAGGATCTACGAGCAGTACTTC

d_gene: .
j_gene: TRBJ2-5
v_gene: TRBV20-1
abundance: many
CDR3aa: CSASRGSVQETQYF
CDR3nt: TGCAGTGCTAGTCGGGGCAGCGTACAAGAGACCCAGTACTTC

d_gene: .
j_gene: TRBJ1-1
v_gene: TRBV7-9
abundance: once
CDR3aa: CASSLGGSGSTEAFF
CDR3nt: TGTGCCAGCAGCTTAGGAGGATCGGGGAGCACTGAAGCTTTCTTT

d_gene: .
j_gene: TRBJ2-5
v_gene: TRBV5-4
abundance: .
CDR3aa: CASSPGPYNQETQYF
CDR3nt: TGTGCCAGCAGTCCGGGACCCTACAATCAAGAGACCCAGTACTTC

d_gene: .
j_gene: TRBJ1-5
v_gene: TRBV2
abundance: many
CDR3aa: CASRVSGWSNQPQHF
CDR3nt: TGTGCCAGCAGGGTGAGCGGTTGGAGCAATCAGCCCCAGCATTTT

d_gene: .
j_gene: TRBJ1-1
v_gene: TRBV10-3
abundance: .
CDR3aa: CAISSQGSETEAFF
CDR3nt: TGTGCCATCAGTTCACAGGGTAGCGAGACTGAAGCTTTCTTT

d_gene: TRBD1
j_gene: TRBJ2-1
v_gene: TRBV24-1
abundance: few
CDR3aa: CATSRSGTGNEQFF
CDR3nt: TGTGCCACCAGTCGATCCGGGACAGGTAATGAGCAGTTCTTC

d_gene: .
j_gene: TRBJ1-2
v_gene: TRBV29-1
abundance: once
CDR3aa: CSVQRVAEANYGYTF
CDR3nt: TGCAGCGTCCAAAGGGTGGCGGAAGCTAACTATGGCTACACCTTC

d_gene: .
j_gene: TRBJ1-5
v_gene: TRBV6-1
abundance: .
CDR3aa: CASSGGVRNQPQHF
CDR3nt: TGTGCCAGCAGTGGAGGGGTCCGCAATCAGCCCCAGCATTTT

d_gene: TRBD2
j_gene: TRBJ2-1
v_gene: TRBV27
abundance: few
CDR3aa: CASSLSPLAGLTYNEQFF
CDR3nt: TGTGCCAGCAGTTTATCACCTCTTGCGGGACTAACCTACAATGAGCAGTTCTTC

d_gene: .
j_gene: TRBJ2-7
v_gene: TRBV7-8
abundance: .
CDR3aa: CASSLGGSRGEQYF
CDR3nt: TGTGCCAGCAGCTTAGGAGGCAGCCGTGGAGAGCAGTACTTC

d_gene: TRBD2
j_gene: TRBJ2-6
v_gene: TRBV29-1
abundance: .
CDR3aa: CSVGSGVSGANVLTF
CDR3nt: TGCAGCGTTGGGAGCGGGGTCTCTGGGGCCAACGTCCTGACTTTC

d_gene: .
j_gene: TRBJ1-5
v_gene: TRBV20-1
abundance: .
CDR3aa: CSAGTGVTYQPQHF
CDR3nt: TGCAGTGCAGGAACGGGGGTTACCTATCAGCCCCAGCATTTT

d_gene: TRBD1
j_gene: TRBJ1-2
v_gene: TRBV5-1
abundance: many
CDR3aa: CASSRGQDGGYGYTF
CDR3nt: TGCGCCAGCAGCCGCGGACAGGATGGCGGCTATGGCTACACCTTC

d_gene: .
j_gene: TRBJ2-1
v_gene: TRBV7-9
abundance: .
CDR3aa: CASRRTRYNEQFF
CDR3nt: TGTGCCAGCAGGCGCACCCGTTACAATGAGCAGTTCTTC

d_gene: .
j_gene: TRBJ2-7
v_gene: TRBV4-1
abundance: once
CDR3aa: CASSRLVLELYEQYF
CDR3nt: TGCGCCAGCAGCCGACTAGTCCTAGAACTCTACGAGCAGTACTTC

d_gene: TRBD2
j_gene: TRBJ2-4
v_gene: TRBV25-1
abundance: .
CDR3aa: CASSEWWPASGRDIQYF
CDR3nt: TGTGCCAGCAGTGAATGGTGGCCGGCTAGCGGGAGGGACATTCAGTACTTC

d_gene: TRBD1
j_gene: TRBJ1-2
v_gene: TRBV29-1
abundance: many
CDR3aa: CSGGTGDGYTF
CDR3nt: TGCAGCGGTGGAACAGGGGACGGCTACACCTTC

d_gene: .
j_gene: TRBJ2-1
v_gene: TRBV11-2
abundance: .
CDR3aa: CASSLYGSGTYNEQFF
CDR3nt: TGTGCCAGCAGCTTATACGGCAGTGGCACCTACAATGAGCAGTTCTTC

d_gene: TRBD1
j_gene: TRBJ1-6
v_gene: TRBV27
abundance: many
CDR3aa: CASSFGQGGNSPLHF
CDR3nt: TGTGCCAGCAGTTTCGGACAGGGCGGAAATTCACCCCTCCACTTT

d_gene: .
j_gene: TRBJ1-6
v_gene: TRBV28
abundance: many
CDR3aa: CASSPLYYVREENSPLHF
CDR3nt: TGTGCCAGCAGTCCATTATATTATGTCAGGGAGGAGAATTCACCCCTCCACTTT

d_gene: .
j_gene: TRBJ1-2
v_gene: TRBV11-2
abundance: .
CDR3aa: CASSSPRGGRTYGYTF
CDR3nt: TGTGCCAGCAGCTCACCGAGGGGGGGACGGACCTATGGCTACACCTTC

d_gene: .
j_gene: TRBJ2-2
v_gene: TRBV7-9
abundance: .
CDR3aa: CASSFSPWELFF
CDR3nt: TGTGCCAGCAGCTTCTCCCCCTGGGAGCTGTTTTTT

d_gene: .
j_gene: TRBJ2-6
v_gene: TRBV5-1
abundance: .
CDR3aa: CASSPGTFSGANVLTF
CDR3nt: TGCGCCAGCAGCCCAGGGACATTCTCTGGGGCCAACGTCCTGACTTTC

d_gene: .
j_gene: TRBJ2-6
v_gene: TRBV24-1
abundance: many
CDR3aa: CATQGEDYGANVLTF
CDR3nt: TGTGCCACCCAGGGCGAGGACTATGGGGCCAACGTCCTGACTTTC

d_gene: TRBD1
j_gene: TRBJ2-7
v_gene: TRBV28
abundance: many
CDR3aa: CASRKTGGGHEQYF
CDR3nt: TGTGCCAGCAGGAAGACAGGGGGCGGCCACGAGCAGTACTTC

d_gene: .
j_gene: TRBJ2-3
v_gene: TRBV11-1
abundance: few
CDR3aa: CASSLASDTQYF
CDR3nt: TGTGCCAGCAGCTTAGCTTCAGATACGCAGTATTTT

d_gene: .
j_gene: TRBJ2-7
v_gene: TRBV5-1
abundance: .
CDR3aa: CASGLVGYEQYF
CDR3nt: TGCGCCAGCGGCTTGGTAGGCTACGAGCAGTACTTC

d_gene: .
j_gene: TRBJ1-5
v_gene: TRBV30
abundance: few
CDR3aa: CACGMGQPQHF
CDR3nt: TGTGCCTGCGGGATGGGTCAGCCCCAGCATTTT

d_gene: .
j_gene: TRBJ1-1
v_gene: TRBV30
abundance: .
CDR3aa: CAWDPKYTEAFF
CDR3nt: TGTGCCTGGGACCCCAAGTACACTGAAGCTTTCTTT

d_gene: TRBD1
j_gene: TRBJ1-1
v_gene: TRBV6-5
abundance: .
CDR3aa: CASSSDRGLIPEAFF
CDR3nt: TGTGCCAGCAGTTCGGACAGGGGGCTGATCCCTGAAGCTTTCTTT

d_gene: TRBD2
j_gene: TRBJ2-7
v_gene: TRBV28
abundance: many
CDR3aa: CASGLAGGSYEQYF
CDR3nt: TGTGCCAGCGGTTTAGCGGGAGGGTCCTACGAGCAGTACTTC

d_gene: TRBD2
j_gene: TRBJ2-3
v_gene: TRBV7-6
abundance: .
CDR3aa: CASSPRLAVSTDTQYF
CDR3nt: TGTGCCAGCAGCCCAAGACTAGCGGTCAGCACAGATACGCAGTATTTT

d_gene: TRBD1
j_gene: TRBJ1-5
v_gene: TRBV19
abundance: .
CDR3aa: CASSHIGQGANQPQHF
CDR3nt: TGTGCCAGTAGTCATATAGGACAGGGGGCGAATCAGCCCCAGCATTTT

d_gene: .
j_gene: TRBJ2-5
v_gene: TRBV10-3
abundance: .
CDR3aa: CAISSYGTGKETQYF
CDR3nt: TGTGCCATCAGTAGCTACGGGACGGGAAAAGAGACCCAGTACTTC

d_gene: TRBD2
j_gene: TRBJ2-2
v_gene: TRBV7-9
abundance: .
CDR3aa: CASRPTGLAEPGELFF
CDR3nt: TGTGCCAGCAGACCCACGGGTCTAGCGGAACCCGGGGAGCTGTTTTTT